Reported below is one T cell receptor (beta chain). This entry comes from a study of T cell responses to AZD1222 COVID-19 vaccine. The assay was immunoSEQ multiplex PCR, and TCRdb's table has in-frame clones only and misses some. Of approximately 150,000 clones listed, 92% are singletons. Germline V gives CDR1 ENHRY, CDR2 SYGVKD. V was pared by 0 bases and J by 5 bases, with 6 bases of the junction left unmatched. The CDR3 is 16 amino acids. This chain links TRBV10-3 with TRBJ1-1; 10 bases line up with TRBD1. The clonotype was recovered from an adult who received the AZD1222 COVID-19 vaccine. The source was peripheral blood, collected 28 days after the second AZD1222 dose. The CDR3 region has the DNA TGTGCCATCAGTGAGTCGTTTGGGGACAGGGGTACTGAAGCTTTCTTT. Protein sequence: CAISESFGDRGTEAFF.